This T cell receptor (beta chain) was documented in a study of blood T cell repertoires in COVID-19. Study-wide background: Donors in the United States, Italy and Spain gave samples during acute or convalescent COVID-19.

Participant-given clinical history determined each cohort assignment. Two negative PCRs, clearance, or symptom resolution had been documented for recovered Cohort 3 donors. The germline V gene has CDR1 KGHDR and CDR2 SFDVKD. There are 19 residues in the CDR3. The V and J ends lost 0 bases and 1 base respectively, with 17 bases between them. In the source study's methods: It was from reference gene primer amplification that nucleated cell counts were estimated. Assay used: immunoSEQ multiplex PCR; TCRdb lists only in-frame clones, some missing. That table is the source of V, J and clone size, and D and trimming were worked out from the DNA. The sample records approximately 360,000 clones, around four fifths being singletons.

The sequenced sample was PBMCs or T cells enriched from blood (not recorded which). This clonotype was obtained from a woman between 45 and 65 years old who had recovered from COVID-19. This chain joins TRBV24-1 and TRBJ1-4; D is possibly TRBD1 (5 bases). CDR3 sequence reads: CATSDLSRVSPITNEKLFF. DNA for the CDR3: TGTGCCACCAGTGATTTGTCCAGGGTGAGCCCCATAACTAATGAAAAACTGTTTTTT.